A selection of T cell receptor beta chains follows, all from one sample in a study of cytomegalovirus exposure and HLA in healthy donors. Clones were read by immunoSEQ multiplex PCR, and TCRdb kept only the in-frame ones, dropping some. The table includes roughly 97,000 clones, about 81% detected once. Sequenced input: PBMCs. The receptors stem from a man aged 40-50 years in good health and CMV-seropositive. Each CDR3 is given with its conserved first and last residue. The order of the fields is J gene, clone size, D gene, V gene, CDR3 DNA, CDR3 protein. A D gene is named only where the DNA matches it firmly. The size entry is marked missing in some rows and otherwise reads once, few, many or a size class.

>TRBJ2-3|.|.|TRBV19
TGTGCCAGTAGTAGGGCAGTCACAGATACGCAGTATTTT
CASSRAVTDTQYF
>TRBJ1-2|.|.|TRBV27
TGTGCCAGCAGAGAGGGACTGAACTATGGCTACACCTTC
CASREGLNYGYTF
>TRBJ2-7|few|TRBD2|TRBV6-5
TGTGCCAGCAAGTTTAGCGGGGCCCCCTACGAGCAGTACTTC
CASKFSGAPYEQYF
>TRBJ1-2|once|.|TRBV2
TGTGCCAGCAGTGAATTTGGCAGGGGCTATGGCTACACCTTC
CASSEFGRGYGYTF
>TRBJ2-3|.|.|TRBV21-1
TGTGCCAGCAGCAAAATGAGCCCAGGGGCGGATGTAGATACGCAGTATTTT
CASSKMSPGADVDTQYF
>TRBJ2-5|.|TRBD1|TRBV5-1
TGCGCCAGCAGCTTTGCCGCCGCGGGGACAGGAGGACAGACCCAGTACTTC
CASSFAAAGTGGQTQYF
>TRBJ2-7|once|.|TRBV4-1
TGCGCCAGCAGCCAAGGGATCGGGAGATACGAGCAGTACTTC
CASSQGIGRYEQYF
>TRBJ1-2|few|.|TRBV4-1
TGTGCCAGCAGCCAAGATTTGGGGCGCAAACCCCATGGCTACACCTTC
CASSQDLGRKPHGYTF
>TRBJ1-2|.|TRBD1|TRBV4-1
TGCGCCAGCAGCCAAGAACAGGGGGTAGGTGGCTACACCTTC
CASSQEQGVGGYTF
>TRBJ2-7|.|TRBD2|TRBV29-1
TGCAGCGTGTGGGCTAGCGGGAGTTACGAGCAGTACTTC
CSVWASGSYEQYF
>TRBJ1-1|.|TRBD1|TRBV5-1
TGCGCCAGCAGCTTGACAGGGGGAATGAACACTGAAGCTTTCTTT
CASSLTGGMNTEAFF
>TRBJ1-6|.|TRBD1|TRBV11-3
TGTGCCAGCTCCAGGGGGTTGGATTCACCCCTCCACTTT
CASSRGLDSPLHF
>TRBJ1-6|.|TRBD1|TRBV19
TGTGCCAGTACCGCCGGGACAGGGATGAGTTCACCCCTCCACTTT
CASTAGTGMSSPLHF
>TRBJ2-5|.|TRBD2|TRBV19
TGTGCCAGTAGTACGACTAGCGGGAGTGGGGAGACCCAGTACTTC
CASSTTSGSGETQYF
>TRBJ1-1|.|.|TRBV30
TGTGCCTGGAGTCGCGGCTTGAGCACTGAAGCTTTCTTT
CAWSRGLSTEAFF
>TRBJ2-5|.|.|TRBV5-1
TGCGCCAGCAGCCCGGGGAATCAAGAGACCCAGTACTTC
CASSPGNQETQYF
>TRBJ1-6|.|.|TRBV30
TGTGCCTGGAGTCGGGGGAGAATGAGCTCCTATAATTCACCCCTCCACTTT
CAWSRGRMSSYNSPLHF
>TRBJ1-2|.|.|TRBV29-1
TGCAGCGTCGAGGGTCAAGCGGGAGGCTACACCTTC
CSVEGQAGGYTF
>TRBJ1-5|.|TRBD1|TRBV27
TGTGCCAGCAAAAAAACAGGGGATCAGCCCCAGCATTTT
CASKKTGDQPQHF
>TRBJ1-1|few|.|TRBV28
TGTGCCAGCAGTCCGGGCGGAAGGGGCACTGAAGCTTTCTTT
CASSPGGRGTEAFF
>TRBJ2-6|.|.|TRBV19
TGTGCCAGTACGAGAGCAGGGGCCGGGGCCAACGGCCTGACTTTC
CASTRAGAGANGLTF
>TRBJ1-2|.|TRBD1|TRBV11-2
TGTGCCAGCAGCCCTTCGGGCAGACAGGGGCGTTACTATGGCTACACCTTC
CASSPSGRQGRYYGYTF
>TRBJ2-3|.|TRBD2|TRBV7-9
TGTGCCAGCAGCTTGACGGGACTAGACACAGATACGCAGTATTTT
CASSLTGLDTDTQYF
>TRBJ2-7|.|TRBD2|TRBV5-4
TGTGCCAGCAGCTTGGAGGGTAGCGGGGTTGACTCCTACGAGCAGTACTTC
CASSLEGSGVDSYEQYF
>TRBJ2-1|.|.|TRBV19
TGTGCCAGTAGTCCGCGGGGCTACAATGAGCAGTTCTTC
CASSPRGYNEQFF
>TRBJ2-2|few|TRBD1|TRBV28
TGTGCCAGCAGCTCTCCCGAGACAGGGCACACCGGGGAGCTGTTTTTT
CASSSPETGHTGELFF
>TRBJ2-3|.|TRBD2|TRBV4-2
TGTGCCAGCAGCTCAATAGCGGGAGCCCCCGGGACAGATACGCAGTATTTT
CASSSIAGAPGTDTQYF
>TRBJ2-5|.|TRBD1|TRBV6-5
TGTGCCAGCAGTTCCGGGACAGGGAAAGAGACCCAGTACTTC
CASSSGTGKETQYF
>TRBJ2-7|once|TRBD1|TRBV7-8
TGTGCCAGCAGCCAAAGGACAGGCGAGGACGGCGAGCAGTACTTC
CASSQRTGEDGEQYF